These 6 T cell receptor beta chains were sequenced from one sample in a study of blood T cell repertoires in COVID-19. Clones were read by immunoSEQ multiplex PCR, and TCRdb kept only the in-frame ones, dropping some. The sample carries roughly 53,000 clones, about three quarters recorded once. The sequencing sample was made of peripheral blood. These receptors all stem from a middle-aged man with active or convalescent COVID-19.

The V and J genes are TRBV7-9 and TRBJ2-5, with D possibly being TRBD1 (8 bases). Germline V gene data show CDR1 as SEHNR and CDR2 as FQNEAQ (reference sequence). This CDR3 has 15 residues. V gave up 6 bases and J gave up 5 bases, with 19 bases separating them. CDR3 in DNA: TGTGCCAGCAGTTCCCACAAACAGGGGGGGGAGACCCAGTACTTC. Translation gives CASSSHKQGGETQYF. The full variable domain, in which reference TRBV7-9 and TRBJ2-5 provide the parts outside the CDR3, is DTGVSQNPRHKITKRGQNVTFRCDPISEHNRLYWYRQTLGQGPEFLTYFQNEAQLEKSRLLSDRFSAERPKGSFSTLEIQRTEQGDSAMYLCASSSHKQGGETQYFGPGTRLLVL.

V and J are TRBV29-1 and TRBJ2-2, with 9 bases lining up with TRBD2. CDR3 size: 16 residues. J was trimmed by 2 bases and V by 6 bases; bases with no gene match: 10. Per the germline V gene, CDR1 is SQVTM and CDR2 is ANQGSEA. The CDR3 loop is CSVPRVAGDNTGELFF. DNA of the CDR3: TGCAGCGTCCCCAGGGTAGCGGGGGATAACACCGGGGAGCTGTTTTTT.

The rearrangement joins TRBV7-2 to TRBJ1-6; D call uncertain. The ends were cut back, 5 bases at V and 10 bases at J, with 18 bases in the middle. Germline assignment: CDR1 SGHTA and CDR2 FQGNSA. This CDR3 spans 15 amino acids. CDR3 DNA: TGTGCCAGCAGCCCGAGGGTCCTCCTTAACTCACCCCTCCACTTT. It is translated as CASSPRVLLNSPLHF. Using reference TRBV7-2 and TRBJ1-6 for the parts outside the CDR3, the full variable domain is GAGVSQSPSNKVTEKGKDVELRCDPISGHTALYWYRQSLGQGLEFLIYFQGNSAPDKSGLPSDRFSAERTGGSVSTLTIQRTQQEDSAVYLCASSPRVLLNSPLHFGNGTRLTVT.

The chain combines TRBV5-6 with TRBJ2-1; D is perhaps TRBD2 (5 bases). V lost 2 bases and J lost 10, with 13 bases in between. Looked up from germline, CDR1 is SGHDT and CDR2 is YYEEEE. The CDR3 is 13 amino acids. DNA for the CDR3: TGTGCCAGCAGCTTCCCACTAGGAATCGAGCAGTTCTTC. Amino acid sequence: CASSFPLGIEQFF.

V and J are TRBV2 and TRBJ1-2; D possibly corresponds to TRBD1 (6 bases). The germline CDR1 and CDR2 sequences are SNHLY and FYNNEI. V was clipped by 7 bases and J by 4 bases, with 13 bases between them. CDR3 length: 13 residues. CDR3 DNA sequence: TGTGCCAGCACTCCGAGGGGGGGCTATGGCTACACCTTC. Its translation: CASTPRGGYGYTF.

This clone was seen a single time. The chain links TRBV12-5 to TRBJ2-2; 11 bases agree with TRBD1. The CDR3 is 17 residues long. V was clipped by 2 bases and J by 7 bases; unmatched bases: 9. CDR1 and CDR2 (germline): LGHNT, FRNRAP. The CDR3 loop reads CASGLPRTGGFDGELFF. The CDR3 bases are TGTGCTAGTGGTTTGCCCCGGACAGGGGGCTTCGACGGGGAGCTGTTTTTT.